These T cell receptor beta chains were read from a single sample in a study of blood T cell repertoires in COVID-19. Using immunoSEQ multiplex PCR, the repertoire was profiled, and TCRdb retains in-frame clones only, with some absent. The top ten hold 3.8% of the sample, which has 95,000 to 150,000 clones, around 89% seen once. The sequencing sample was made of peripheral blood. These receptors all come from a woman in her fifties or sixties with COVID-19, enrolled during active disease. CDR3s include the opening cysteine and the closing phenylalanine or tryptophan. Each record gives: D gene, V gene, clone size, J gene, CDR3 length, CDR3 DNA, CDR3 protein. A D gene is named only where the DNA matches it firmly. A clone size is listed for some rows: how often the clone was seen (once, few, many), or a class if it is expanded.

>TRBD1|TRBV10-3|NA|TRBJ1-1|12
TGTGCCATCAGTACAGGGGGGACTGAAGCTTTCTTT
CAISTGGTEAFF
>NA|TRBV7-2|NA|TRBJ1-2|14
TGTGCCAGCAGCTTCCACGGTGCCTACTATGGCTACACCTTC
CASSFHGAYYGYTF
>TRBD1|TRBV29-1|once|TRBJ1-1|14
TGCAGCGTGATGACAGGGGGCGGCGGCACTGAAGCTTTCTTT
CSVMTGGGGTEAFF
>TRBD1|TRBV9|NA|TRBJ2-6|18
TGTGCCAGCAGCTCCGGGACAGCCGGTCCCTCTGGGGCCAACGTCCTGACTTTC
CASSSGTAGPSGANVLTF
>TRBD1|TRBV28|NA|TRBJ1-1|14
TGTGCCAGCAGGCGGGACAGGCGGAACACTGAAGCTTTCTTT
CASRRDRRNTEAFF
>NA|TRBV7-2|NA|TRBJ2-1|18
TGTGCCAGCAGCTTAGCCATAAGAGGGTGGGCGGGAAGAGATGAGCAGTTCTTC
CASSLAIRGWAGRDEQFF
>NA|TRBV5-4|few|TRBJ1-1|13
TGTGCCAGCAGCTTGTCTAGCGTCGGGGAAGCTTTCTTT
CASSLSSVGEAFF
>NA|TRBV6-8|once|TRBJ2-7|12
TGTGCCAGCAGTCAGGGGTCCCACGAGCAGTACTTC
CASSQGSHEQYF
>TRBD2|TRBV30|NA|TRBJ2-3|16
TGTGCCTGGAGTCCCAGCCCAGCGGGGTCCACAGATACGCAGTATTTT
CAWSPSPAGSTDTQYF
>NA|TRBV4-2|NA|TRBJ2-5|19
TGTGCCAGCAGCCAAGAGTCGGGACGGGGACTTGAATCCCAAGAGACCCAGTACTTC
CASSQESGRGLESQETQYF
>NA|TRBV19|NA|TRBJ2-5|14
TGTGCCAGTAGTACTGGGACTGAACGACAGACCCAGTACTTC
CASSTGTERQTQYF
>NA|TRBV4-1|once|TRBJ2-5|16
TGCGCCAGCAGCCAGTCGCCTATCCGCGGGCAAGAGACCCAGTACTTC
CASSQSPIRGQETQYF
>TRBD1|TRBV4-2|NA|TRBJ1-4|16
TGTGCCAGCAGCCCCGGACAGGGCGAGGGTACTGAAAAACTGTTTTTT
CASSPGQGEGTEKLFF
>NA|TRBV30|NA|TRBJ1-4|17
TGTGCCTGGAGCACATATGTAACAGCTGCAACTAATGAAAAACTGTTTTTT
CAWSTYVTAATNEKLFF
>NA|TRBV11-2|NA|TRBJ1-2|13
TGTGCCAGCAGCTTCAGGACACAGGGCGGCTACACCTTC
CASSFRTQGGYTF
>NA|TRBV5-8|few|TRBJ1-3|12
TGTGCCAGCAGCGTCACAGGGAACACCATATATTTT
CASSVTGNTIYF
>TRBD1|TRBV7-9|NA|TRBJ1-1|14
TGTGCCAGCAGCGCCTCTGACAGGGGCACTGAAGCTTTCTTT
CASSASDRGTEAFF
>TRBD1|TRBV18|NA|TRBJ2-2|15
TGTGCCAGCTCACCCGGGACAGGGATGACCGGGGAGCTGTTTTTT
CASSPGTGMTGELFF
>NA|TRBV5-4|NA|TRBJ1-2|15
TGTGCCAGCAGCTTGGTCGGCTACCGGGGCTATGGCTACACCTTC
CASSLVGYRGYGYTF
>NA|TRBV6-2/TRBV6-3|NA|TRBJ2-7|19
TGTGCCAGCAGTTATCTAAGGGGGATTCGTGGTCTCCCCCTCTACGAGCAGTACTTC
CASSYLRGIRGLPLYEQYF
>TRBD1|TRBV9|once|TRBJ2-7|15
TGTGCCAGCAGTATGGGACAGGCGATCTCCTACGAGCAGTACTTC
CASSMGQAISYEQYF
>NA|TRBV19|NA|TRBJ1-4|17
TGTGCCAGTAGTCGAAGGGGTGTGCAGGCAACTAATGAAAAACTGTTTTTT
CASSRRGVQATNEKLFF